This is a list of T cell receptor beta chains from one sample in a study of Ad26.COV2.S vaccination and SARS-CoV-2 variants. Some clones are missing from TCRdb's copy, which holds only in-frame ones; the method was immunoSEQ multiplex PCR. The sample shows roughly 700,000 clones, 89% of them seen only once. The material was peripheral blood, obtained in a trial of Ad26.COV2.S vaccine versus placebo. The receptors shown here come from a person between 18 and 60 years old who received the Ad26.COV2.S COVID-19 vaccine or a placebo. CDR3s include the opening cysteine and the closing phenylalanine or tryptophan. Fields, in order: V gene, clone size, D gene, J gene, CDR3 protein, CDR3 DNA. A D gene is named only where the DNA matches it firmly. Clone size is not always given. Where it is, it says once, few, many or a class for expanded clones.

V gene: TRBV19; clone size: -; D gene: -; J gene: TRBJ1-5; CDR3 protein: CASSIGGRNQPQHF; CDR3 DNA: TGTGCCAGTAGTATAGGGGGTCGGAACCAGCCCCAGCATTTT
V gene: TRBV6-5; clone size: -; D gene: -; J gene: TRBJ2-7; CDR3 protein: CASSIEWNYEQYF; CDR3 DNA: TGTGCCAGCAGTATAGAGTGGAACTACGAGCAGTACTTC
V gene: TRBV11-2; clone size: -; D gene: -; J gene: TRBJ2-3; CDR3 protein: CASSLSGGTNTQYF; CDR3 DNA: TGTGCCAGCAGCTTAAGCGGAGGAACTAATACGCAGTATTTT
V gene: TRBV5-8; clone size: -; D gene: TRBD1; J gene: TRBJ2-6; CDR3 protein: CASSLVGTGYTGANVLTF; CDR3 DNA: TGTGCCAGCAGCTTGGTAGGGACAGGGTATACTGGGGCCAACGTCCTGACTTTC
V gene: TRBV4-2; clone size: -; D gene: -; J gene: TRBJ2-7; CDR3 protein: CASSQHGTYEQYF; CDR3 DNA: TGTGCCAGCAGCCAGCACGGGACCTACGAGCAGTACTTC
V gene: TRBV2; clone size: -; D gene: -; J gene: TRBJ1-1; CDR3 protein: CATQNDNTEAFF; CDR3 DNA: TGTGCCACCCAGAACGACAACACTGAAGCTTTCTTT
V gene: TRBV3-1/TRBV3-2; clone size: -; D gene: -; J gene: TRBJ2-4; CDR3 protein: CASSPSSGLNIQYF; CDR3 DNA: TGTGCCAGCAGCCCAAGTAGTGGGTTAAACATTCAGTACTTC
V gene: TRBV2; clone size: -; D gene: -; J gene: TRBJ2-7; CDR3 protein: CASSGGPYEQYF; CDR3 DNA: TGTGCCAGCAGTGGAGGTCCCTACGAGCAGTACTTC
V gene: TRBV11-3; clone size: -; D gene: -; J gene: TRBJ1-6; CDR3 protein: CASRISLGPGGSNSPLHF; CDR3 DNA: TGTGCCAGCAGAATCTCATTGGGGCCGGGGGGATCCAATTCACCCCTCCACTTT
V gene: TRBV5-5; clone size: -; D gene: -; J gene: TRBJ1-5; CDR3 protein: CASSLEWQFNQPQHF; CDR3 DNA: TGTGCCAGCAGCTTGGAATGGCAGTTTAATCAGCCCCAGCATTTT
V gene: TRBV24-1; clone size: few; D gene: -; J gene: TRBJ2-7; CDR3 protein: CATSDPQTGTYEQYF; CDR3 DNA: TGTGCCACCAGTGACCCCCAGACAGGCACCTACGAGCAGTACTTC
V gene: TRBV6-1; clone size: few; D gene: TRBD2; J gene: TRBJ2-5; CDR3 protein: CASSEHSGGAVTSYF; CDR3 DNA: TGTGCCAGCAGTGAACATAGCGGGGGGGCCGTCACCTCGTACTTC
V gene: TRBV30; clone size: -; D gene: -; J gene: TRBJ1-6; CDR3 protein: CAWSELQGAGSPLHF; CDR3 DNA: TGTGCCTGGAGTGAGTTACAGGGCGCGGGATCACCCCTCCACTTT
V gene: TRBV7-8; clone size: -; D gene: -; J gene: TRBJ1-1; CDR3 protein: CASSEMASWGDTEAFF; CDR3 DNA: TGTGCCAGCAGCGAAATGGCCAGTTGGGGGGACACTGAAGCTTTCTTT
V gene: TRBV12-3/TRBV12-4; clone size: -; D gene: TRBD1; J gene: TRBJ1-2; CDR3 protein: CASRVQGTYGYTF; CDR3 DNA: TGTGCCAGCAGGGTACAGGGGACGTATGGCTACACCTTC
V gene: TRBV6-1; clone size: -; D gene: -; J gene: TRBJ2-3; CDR3 protein: CASSEGGAGSTQYF; CDR3 DNA: TGTGCCAGCAGTGAAGGTGGGGCGGGGAGTACGCAGTATTTT
V gene: TRBV30; clone size: -; D gene: -; J gene: TRBJ2-7; CDR3 protein: CAWSVRTLGEQYF; CDR3 DNA: TGTGCCTGGAGTGTCCGGACACTGGGCGAGCAGTACTTC
V gene: TRBV7-2; clone size: -; D gene: -; J gene: TRBJ2-3; CDR3 protein: CASSPTAGRDTQYF; CDR3 DNA: TGTGCCAGCAGCCCTACTGCGGGGAGAGATACGCAGTATTTT
V gene: TRBV7-8; clone size: -; D gene: TRBD2; J gene: TRBJ2-2; CDR3 protein: CASSLRGGRNTGELFF; CDR3 DNA: TGTGCCAGCAGCTTACGGGGCGGGAGGAACACCGGGGAGCTGTTTTTT
V gene: TRBV7-2; clone size: -; D gene: -; J gene: TRBJ2-4; CDR3 protein: CASSLGRGNRAQNIQYF; CDR3 DNA: TGTGCCAGCAGCTTAGGGAGGGGCAACAGGGCCCAGAACATTCAGTACTTC
V gene: TRBV6-1; clone size: -; D gene: -; J gene: TRBJ1-1; CDR3 protein: CASSERVYSTEAFF; CDR3 DNA: TGTGCCAGCAGTGAGAGGGTGTATAGCACTGAAGCTTTCTTT
V gene: TRBV19; clone size: -; D gene: -; J gene: TRBJ1-1; CDR3 protein: CASSIAGFGNTEAFF; CDR3 DNA: TGTGCCAGTAGTATAGCAGGGTTTGGGAACACTGAAGCTTTCTTT
V gene: TRBV4-3; clone size: -; D gene: -; J gene: TRBJ1-1; CDR3 protein: CASSQALRWGTEAFF; CDR3 DNA: TGCGCCAGCAGCCAAGCTCTCAGGTGGGGCACTGAAGCTTTCTTT
V gene: TRBV19; clone size: -; D gene: -; J gene: TRBJ1-2; CDR3 protein: CASRTQQGDYGYTF; CDR3 DNA: TGTGCCAGTAGGACCCAACAGGGTGACTATGGCTACACCTTC
V gene: TRBV7-2; clone size: -; D gene: TRBD2; J gene: TRBJ2-7; CDR3 protein: CASSLEVAGGTHEQYF; CDR3 DNA: TGTGCCAGCAGCTTAGAAGTAGCGGGAGGGACCCACGAGCAGTACTTC
V gene: TRBV5-4; clone size: -; D gene: TRBD2; J gene: TRBJ2-7; CDR3 protein: CASSLVRASGNYEQYF; CDR3 DNA: TGTGCCAGCAGCTTGGTACGGGCTAGCGGGAACTACGAGCAGTACTTC
V gene: TRBV13; clone size: -; D gene: -; J gene: TRBJ1-4; CDR3 protein: CASSLGRTSNEKLFF; CDR3 DNA: TGTGCCAGCAGCTTAGGCCGGACGTCTAATGAAAAACTGTTTTTT
V gene: TRBV4-1; clone size: -; D gene: TRBD2; J gene: TRBJ2-7; CDR3 protein: CASSHPGTSYEQYF; CDR3 DNA: TGCGCCAGCAGCCATCCCGGGACTAGCTACGAGCAGTACTTC
V gene: TRBV24-1; clone size: -; D gene: -; J gene: TRBJ2-3; CDR3 protein: CATETSGEGPDTQYF; CDR3 DNA: TGTGCCACTGAGACGAGCGGAGAGGGCCCAGATACGCAGTATTTT
V gene: TRBV5-4; clone size: -; D gene: -; J gene: TRBJ2-1; CDR3 protein: CASSLGGGVPYNEQFF; CDR3 DNA: TGTGCCAGCAGCTTGGGCGGCGGAGTACCCTACAATGAGCAGTTCTTC
V gene: TRBV7-8; clone size: many; D gene: -; J gene: TRBJ2-5; CDR3 protein: CASSPTRVQETQYF; CDR3 DNA: TGTGCCAGCAGCCCGACGCGGGTCCAAGAGACCCAGTACTTC
V gene: TRBV27; clone size: -; D gene: -; J gene: TRBJ2-2; CDR3 protein: CASTQGAGHGELFF; CDR3 DNA: TGTGCCAGCACCCAGGGAGCGGGACACGGGGAGCTGTTTTTT
V gene: TRBV5-6; clone size: -; D gene: TRBD1; J gene: TRBJ2-1; CDR3 protein: CASSPGTGIYNEQFF; CDR3 DNA: TGTGCCAGCAGTCCCGGGACAGGGATCTACAATGAGCAGTTCTTC
V gene: TRBV10-3; clone size: -; D gene: -; J gene: TRBJ1-1; CDR3 protein: CAISERGNTEAFF; CDR3 DNA: TGTGCCATCAGTGAAAGGGGTAACACTGAAGCTTTCTTT
V gene: TRBV27; clone size: -; D gene: -; J gene: TRBJ2-1; CDR3 protein: CASARWQGPYNEQFF; CDR3 DNA: TGTGCCAGCGCCAGGTGGCAGGGCCCTTACAATGAGCAGTTCTTC
V gene: TRBV30; clone size: -; D gene: -; J gene: TRBJ2-2; CDR3 protein: CAWSKDGTGELFF; CDR3 DNA: TGTGCCTGGAGTAAGGATGGCACCGGGGAGCTGTTTTTT
V gene: TRBV30; clone size: -; D gene: -; J gene: TRBJ1-5; CDR3 protein: CAWSVQPNQPQHF; CDR3 DNA: TGTGCCTGGAGTGTACAGCCTAATCAGCCCCAGCATTTT
V gene: TRBV4-2; clone size: -; D gene: -; J gene: TRBJ1-4; CDR3 protein: CASSQDPHEKLFF; CDR3 DNA: TGTGCCAGCAGCCAAGATCCCCATGAAAAACTGTTTTTT
V gene: TRBV10-3; clone size: -; D gene: TRBD1; J gene: TRBJ1-1; CDR3 protein: CAISEYRGGDTEAFF; CDR3 DNA: TGTGCCATCAGTGAGTACAGGGGAGGGGACACTGAAGCTTTCTTT
V gene: TRBV13; clone size: -; D gene: -; J gene: TRBJ2-5; CDR3 protein: CASSLWGEISQETQYF; CDR3 DNA: TGTGCCAGCAGCTTATGGGGAGAGATTTCACAAGAGACCCAGTACTTC
V gene: TRBV19; clone size: -; D gene: -; J gene: TRBJ2-7; CDR3 protein: CASSPARGSSIYEQYF; CDR3 DNA: TGTGCCAGTAGCCCGGCCCGGGGAAGCAGTATTTACGAGCAGTACTTC